One TCR beta chain is described in this entry. Its antigen is currently unknown. The data were taken from a study of cytomegalovirus exposure and HLA in healthy donors. The PCR employed 60 Vbeta primers together with 13 Jbeta primers. The repertoire was sequenced with immunoSEQ multiplex PCR; TCRdb's copy has only in-frame clones and lacks some. The data hold tens of thousands of clones, with 65% observed a single time. Study-wide results and caveats: Across donors, most TCRs were seen rarely, yet some public ones were widespread.

The receptor was derived from a woman aged 45-65 years in good health and CMV-seropositive. The sample comprised PBMCs.

CDR3 nucleotide sequence: TGTGCCAGCAGTTTTCAAGAGAGAGTTCAGCCCCAGCATTTT. It specifies CASSFQERVQPQHF. J is TRBJ1-5 and V is TRBV2, with D uncertain. Between the trimmed V and J ends, which lost 5 bases and 6 bases, there was a span of 14 bases. Germline values: CDR1 SNHLY, CDR2 FYNNEI. The CDR3 runs to 14 residues.